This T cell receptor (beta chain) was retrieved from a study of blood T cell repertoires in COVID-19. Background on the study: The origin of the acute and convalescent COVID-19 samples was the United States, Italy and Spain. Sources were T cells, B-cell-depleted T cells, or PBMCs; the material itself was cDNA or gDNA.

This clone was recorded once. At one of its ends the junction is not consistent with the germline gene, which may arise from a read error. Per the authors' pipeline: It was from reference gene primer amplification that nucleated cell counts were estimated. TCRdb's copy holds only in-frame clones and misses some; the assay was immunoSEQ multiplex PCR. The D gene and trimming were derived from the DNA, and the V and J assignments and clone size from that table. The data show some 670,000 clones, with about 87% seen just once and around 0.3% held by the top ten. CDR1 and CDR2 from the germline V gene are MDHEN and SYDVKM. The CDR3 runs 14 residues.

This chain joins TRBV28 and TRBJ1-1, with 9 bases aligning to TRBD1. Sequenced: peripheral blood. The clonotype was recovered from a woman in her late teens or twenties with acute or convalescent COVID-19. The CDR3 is CASNLQGANTEAFF. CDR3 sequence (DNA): TGTGCCAGCAATTTACAGGGGGCGAACACTGAAGCTTTCTTT. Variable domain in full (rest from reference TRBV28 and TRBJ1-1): DVKVTQSSRYLVKRTGEKVFLECVQDMDHENMFWYRQDPGLGLRLIYFSYDVKMKEKGDIPEGYSVSREKKERFSLILESASTNQTSMYLCASNLQGANTEAFFGQGTRLTVV.